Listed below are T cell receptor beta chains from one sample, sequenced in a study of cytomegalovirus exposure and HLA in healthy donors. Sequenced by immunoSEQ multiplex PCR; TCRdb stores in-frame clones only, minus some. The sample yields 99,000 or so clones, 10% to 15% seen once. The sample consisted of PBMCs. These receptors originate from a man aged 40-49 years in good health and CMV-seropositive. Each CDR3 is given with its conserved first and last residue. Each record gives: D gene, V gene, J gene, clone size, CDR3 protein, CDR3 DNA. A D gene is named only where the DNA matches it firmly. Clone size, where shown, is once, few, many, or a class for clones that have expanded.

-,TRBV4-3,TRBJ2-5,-,CASSQEGPGGGAPQETQYF,TGCGCCAGCAGCCAAGAGGGACCTGGGGGGGGCGCCCCCCAAGAGACCCAGTACTTC
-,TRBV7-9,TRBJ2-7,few,CASSARDKIYEQYF,TGTGCCAGCAGCGCCCGGGACAAAATCTACGAGCAGTACTTC
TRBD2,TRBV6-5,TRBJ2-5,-,CASSYSTGRGTQYF,TGTGCCAGCAGTTACTCTACGGGGAGGGGGACCCAGTACTTC
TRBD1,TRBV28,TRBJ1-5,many,CASRATGGSNQPQHF,TGTGCCAGCAGAGCCACAGGGGGTAGCAATCAGCCCCAGCATTTT
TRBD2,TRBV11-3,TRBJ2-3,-,CASNHGLADNTDTQYF,TGTGCCAGCAACCACGGACTAGCGGATAACACAGATACGCAGTATTTT
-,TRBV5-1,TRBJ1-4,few,CASSLGRAGANEKLFF,TGCGCCAGCAGCTTGGGCCGAGCAGGGGCTAATGAAAAACTGTTTTTT
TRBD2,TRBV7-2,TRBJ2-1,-,CASSRAGGPYNEQFF,TGTGCCAGCAGCCGAGCGGGAGGGCCGTACAATGAGCAGTTCTTC
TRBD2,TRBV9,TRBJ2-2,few,CASSVGGGLAGELFF,TGTGCCAGCAGCGTAGGGGGGGGACTAGCCGGGGAGCTGTTTTTT
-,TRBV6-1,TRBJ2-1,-,CASSDWPRLFSYNEQFF,TGTGCCAGCAGTGACTGGCCGAGGCTTTTCTCCTACAATGAGCAGTTCTTC
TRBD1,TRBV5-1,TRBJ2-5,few,CASSRNTDRGETQYF,TGCGCCAGCAGCCGGAACACGGACAGGGGAGAGACCCAGTACTTC
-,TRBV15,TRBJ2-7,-,CATSREEGLEQYF,TGTGCCACCAGCAGAGAGGAGGGGCTCGAGCAGTACTTC
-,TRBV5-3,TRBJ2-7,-,CARSSAGRDRISYEQYF,TGTGCCAGAAGCTCGGCGGGGCGGGACCGAATCTCCTACGAGCAGTACTTC
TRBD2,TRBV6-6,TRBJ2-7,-,CASSYGMIAGDYEQYF,TGTGCCAGCAGTTACGGTATGATAGCGGGAGACTACGAGCAGTACTTC
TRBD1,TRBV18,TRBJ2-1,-,CASSAGTGRYNEQFF,TGTGCCAGCTCAGCCGGGACAGGCCGCTACAATGAGCAGTTCTTC
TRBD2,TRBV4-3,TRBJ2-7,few,CASSQGTSPREEQYF,TGCGCCAGCAGCCAAGGCACTAGCCCGCGGGAGGAGCAGTACTTC
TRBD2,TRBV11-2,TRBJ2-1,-,CASSLEGLAVYNEQFF,TGTGCCAGCAGCTTAGAGGGACTAGCGGTCTACAATGAGCAGTTCTTC